One sample yielded the 23 T cell receptor beta chains listed below, sequenced in a study of T cells after yellow fever vaccination. One entry per CDR3 protein, called by TCRdb with MiXCR from the 5' RACE reads. The table records about 140,000 distinct CDR3 sequences, roughly 8.2% of them present only once. The specimen was CD4+ T cells sorted from PBMCs, collected 5 days after the yellow fever booster vaccination. The receptors here all came from a man in his thirties or forties who received the YFV17D yellow fever vaccine.

Ten or more counts support this clonotype. This chain joins TRBV7-6 and TRBJ2-3; maybe TRBD2 (6 bases). Germline V gives CDR1 SGHVS, CDR2 FNYEAQ. The V end lost 3 bases, the J end lost 4 bases, and 14 bases lay between the germline ends. The CDR3 contains 15 residues. CDR3 in amino acids: CASSLAGGVADTQYF. CDR3 nucleotide sequence: TGTGCCAGCAGCTTGGCGGGCGGGGTGGCAGATACGCAGTATTTT. Using reference TRBV7-6 and TRBJ2-3 for the parts outside the CDR3, the full variable domain is GAGVSQSPRYKVTKRGQDVALRCDPISGHVSLYWYRQALGQGPEFLTYFNYEAQQDKSGLPNDRFSAERPEGSISTLTIQRTEQRDSAMYRCASSLAGGVADTQYFGPGTRLTVL.

The chain couples TRBV7-2 to TRBJ1-2; TRBD1 matches at 7 bases. The length of the CDR3 is 12 residues. The ends lost 6 bases at V and 5 bases at J; junction bases unmatched: 3. Germline loops: CDR1 SGHTA, CDR2 FQGNSA. DNA for the CDR3: TGTGCCAGCAGTACAGGGGTGTATGGCTACACCTTC. Its protein is CASSTGVYGYTF.

This clonotype was seen repeatedly, ten times or more. The gene calls are TRBV20-1 and TRBJ2-3, with 7 positions matching TRBD2. The junction had 6 bases not matched to a gene; V was cut back by 4 bases and J by 11 bases. Germline V gene sequence: CDR1 DFQATT, CDR2 SNEGSKA (reference sequence). The CDR3 loop spans 11 amino acids. CDR3 sequence reads: CSAKAGREQYF. The CDR3 coding sequence is TGCAGTGCTAAAGCGGGAAGGGAGCAGTATTTT.

The chain joins TRBV7-9 to TRBJ2-2; 9 bases align to TRBD1. The CDR3 spans 18 residues. Germline V lookup: CDR1 SEHNR, CDR2 FQNEAQ (reference sequence). J was trimmed by 3 bases and V by 3 bases; bases with no gene match: 11. CDR3 loop: CASSFLRTGVRDTGELFF. In DNA form, the CDR3 reads TGTGCCAGCAGCTTCCTAAGGACAGGGGTCCGGGACACCGGGGAGCTGTTTTTT.

This clonotype has ten or more counts. The chain employs TRBV10-1 and TRBJ2-7; the D gene is possibly TRBD1 (5 bases). Trimming removed 8 bases at V and 9 bases at J, with 11 bases between. This CDR3 has 10 amino acids. The germline CDR1 and CDR2 sequences are WNHNN and SYGVQD (reference sequence). The CDR3 spells CASGQQAQYF. CDR3 bases: TGCGCCAGCGGACAACAAGCGCAGTACTTC.

This clonotype was counted at least ten times. The J gene is TRBJ2-1, the V gene TRBV14; 12 bases align to TRBD2. CDR3 length: 15 amino acids. Germline values: CDR1 SGHDN, CDR2 FVKESK. Unmatched junction bases numbered 5, after V lost 6 bases and J lost 5 bases. DNA of the CDR3: TGTGCCAGCAGACAGACTAGCGGGAGCCACAATGAGCAGTTCTTC. Translated, it gives CASRQTSGSHNEQFF.

Many counts were recorded for this clonotype. This chain joins TRBV14 and TRBJ2-5; 9 nucleotides align to TRBD2. CDR3 length equals 15 residues. Looked up from germline, CDR1 is SGHDN and CDR2 is FVKESK. J gave up 4 bases and V 4 bases, and 7 bases lay outside the gene matches. The CDR3 sequence is CASSPGKLAGETQYF. The CDR3 DNA reads as TGTGCCAGCAGCCCGGGCAAACTAGCGGGAGAGACCCAGTACTTC.

This clonotype was counted many times. V usage is TRBV5-1 and J usage is TRBJ2-5; no definite D call. V dropped 0 bases and J dropped 0 bases, with 9 bases sitting between them. Looked up from germline, CDR1 is SGHRS and CDR2 is YFSETQ. This CDR3 is 15 amino acids long. The CDR3 DNA reads as TGCGCCAGCAGCTTGGAACCCTCGTACCAAGAGACCCAGTACTTC. Its translation: CASSLEPSYQETQYF. Using reference TRBV5-1 and TRBJ2-5 for the parts outside the CDR3, the full variable domain is KAGVTQTPRYLIKTRGQQVTLSCSPISGHRSVSWYQQTPGQGLQFLFEYFSETQRNKGNFPGRFSGRQFSNSRSEMNVSTLELGDSALYLCASSLEPSYQETQYFGPGTRLLVL.

This rearrangement joins TRBV30 to TRBJ1-1, with 7 bases identical to TRBD1. The germline V gene has CDR1 GTSNPN and CDR2 SVGIG (reference sequence). The CDR3 is 13 residues long. After removal of 4 bases from V and 1 base from J, the junction contained 3 bases not matched to a gene. The CDR3 spells CAWMNRGNTEAFF. The CDR3 DNA sequence: TGTGCCTGGATGAACAGGGGGAACACTGAAGCTTTCTTT. Variable domain in full (rest from reference TRBV30 and TRBJ1-1): SQTIHQWPATLVQPVGSPLSLECTVEGTSNPNLYWYRQAAGRGLQLLFYSVGIGQISSEVPQNLSASRPQDRQFILSSKKLLLSDSGFYLCAWMNRGNTEAFFGQGTRLTVV.

This clonotype was seen repeatedly, ten times or more. V is TRBV24-1 and J is TRBJ2-2; tentative D call: TRBD2 (6 bases). From germline, CDR1 is KGHDR and CDR2 SFDVKD. The CDR3 loop spans 14 amino acids. V was shortened by 7 bases and J by 0 bases, with 8 bases between the two germline ends. This chain's CDR3 is CATRGTANTGELFF. The CDR3 DNA reads as TGTGCCACCAGAGGGACTGCGAACACCGGGGAGCTGTTTTTT.

This clonotype was recorded at least ten times. The V gene is TRBV29-1, the J gene TRBJ1-4, with unresolved D. Trimming removed 0 bases from V and 4 bases from J, with 6 bases in between. CDR1 is SQVTM and CDR2 is ANQGSEA in the germline V gene. The CDR3 runs 13 residues. This CDR3 reads CSVEDPDNEKLFF. The CDR3 nucleotides are TGCAGCGTTGAAGATCCCGATAATGAAAAACTGTTTTTT.

This clonotype was found many times. The chain is built from TRBV20-1 and TRBJ2-3, with 7 nucleotides matching TRBD2. CDR1 and CDR2 from the germline V gene are DFQATT and SNEGSKA (reference sequence). The CDR3 has 14 residues. Trimming took 3 bases from V and 1 from J; bases not matched to a gene: 4. The CDR3 DNA reads as TGCAGTGCTAGGGTCGCGGGAGGCACAGATACGCAGTATTTT. Translation gives CSARVAGGTDTQYF.

This clonotype has a count of ten or more. The chain couples TRBV5-6 to TRBJ2-1; D not certain. The germline gives CDR1 SGHDT, CDR2 YYEEEE. With 0 bases removed from V and 0 bases from J, the gap between germline ends came to 4 bases. The CDR3 contains 14 residues. The CDR3 sequence: CASSLGSSYNEQFF. The CDR3 region has the DNA TGTGCCAGCAGCTTGGGGAGCTCCTACAATGAGCAGTTCTTC. Filled out from reference TRBV5-6 and TRBJ2-1, the complete variable domain reads DAGVTQSPTHLIKTRGQQVTLRCSPKSGHDTVSWYQQALGQGPQFIFQYYEEEERQRGNFPDRFSGHQFPNYSSELNVNALLLGDSALYLCASSLGSSYNEQFFGPGTRLTVL.

This clonotype was observed at least ten times. This chain uses TRBV20-1 with TRBJ2-7; D is uncertain. The CDR3 covers 10 residues. Trimming pared 6 bases from V and 3 bases from J, leaving 6 bases between. Per germline, CDR1 DFQATT and CDR2 SNEGSKA (reference sequence). The CDR3 loop is CSAKNYEQYF. Here the CDR3 DNA reads TGCAGTGCCAAAAACTACGAGCAGTACTTC.

This clonotype has at least ten counts. The chain joins TRBV18 to TRBJ1-6; D is uncertain. The CDR3 is 15 residues long. The germline CDR1 and CDR2 sequences are KGHSH and LQKENI. The ends were cut back, 2 bases at V and 9 bases at J, with 14 bases in the middle. CDR3 DNA: TGTGCCAGCTCACCATTCACGGAGGCCCGTTCACCCCTCCACTTT. As protein: CASSPFTEARSPLHF.

This clonotype was seen ten or more times. The chain couples TRBV28 to TRBJ2-7; D uncertain. This CDR3 has 14 amino acids. CDR1 MDHEN and CDR2 SYDVKM come from the germline V gene. V gave up 3 bases and J gave up 0 bases, with 9 bases separating them. The CDR3 DNA sequence: TGTGCCAGCAGTTTGTTACAGAGCTCCTACGAGCAGTACTTC. The encoded protein is CASSLLQSSYEQYF.

This clonotype has at least ten counts. This rearrangement joins TRBV12-3 or TRBV12-4 to TRBJ2-2, with D perhaps matching TRBD1 (5 bases). The ends were cut back, 10 bases at V and 4 bases at J, with 16 bases in the middle. CDR3 length equals 14 residues. The CDR3 region has the DNA TGTGCCACAGTTCCTATGACAGTCACCGGGGAGCTGTTTTTT. It translates to CATVPMTVTGELFF.

This clonotype was recorded many times. The V and J genes are TRBV20-1 and TRBJ2-7; tentative D call: TRBD1 (5 bases). Germline loops: CDR1 DFQATT, CDR2 SNEGSKA (reference sequence). V shed 6 bases and J shed 7 bases, with 13 bases lying between them. The length of the CDR3 is 11 residues. The CDR3 is CSADSPSEQYF. The CDR3 DNA reads as TGCAGTGCCGACAGTCCCTCGGAGCAGTACTTC.

This clonotype was counted many times. The V gene is TRBV14, the J gene TRBJ2-1; 8 bases fit TRBD2. V shed 2 bases and J 3 bases; nucleotides not matched to a gene: 3. Germline CDR1 SGHDN, CDR2 FVKESK. CDR3 length: 15 residues. CDR3 amino acids: CASSQLSGSYNEQFF. The CDR3 bases are TGTGCCAGCAGCCAACTAAGCGGGAGCTACAATGAGCAGTTCTTC.

At least ten counts were recorded for this clonotype. No conserved phenylalanine or tryptophan is present at the end of the CDR3, so a read error is the likely explanation. The CDR3, as DNA: TGTGCCAGCAGCTTAGGGAGGGAGACCCAGTACCTC. Protein product: CASSLGRETQYL. This chain links TRBV7-2 with TRBJ2-5; a possible D gene is TRBD2 (5 bases). The CDR3 length is 12 residues. Germline V CDR1 and CDR2: SGHTA, FQGNSA. Trimming left V 1 base short and J 5 bases short, with 5 bases between.

This clonotype was seen repeatedly, ten times or more. In DNA form, the CDR3 reads TGCAGCGGCGGGTCGCGGGCCTACAATGAGCAGTTCTTC. This sequence encodes CSGGSRAYNEQFF. The gene calls are TRBV29-1 and TRBJ2-1, with a possible D match to TRBD2 (5 bases). CDR1 is SQVTM, CDR2 ANQGSEA, per germline. Between the trimmed V and J ends, which lost 7 bases and 2 bases, there was a span of 12 bases. The CDR3 covers 13 residues.

This clonotype has a count of ten or more. CDR3 DNA: TGTGCCAGCAGCCAAGATAAGGGGACAGGGTTCTACAATGAGCAGTTCTTC. Translated: CASSQDKGTGFYNEQFF. The J gene is TRBJ2-1, the V gene TRBV14, with 9 bases that match TRBD1. J gave up 3 bases and V 0 bases, and 6 bases lay outside the gene matches. The V gene's germline CDR1 is SGHDN and CDR2 FVKESK. The CDR3 runs to 17 residues.

In its sample, this clonotype was seen many times. The chain combines TRBV29-1 with TRBJ2-1; tentatively, D is TRBD2 (6 bases). CDR3 length equals 15 residues. V shed 4 bases and J shed 4 bases, with 17 bases lying between them. Germline CDR1 SQVTM, CDR2 ANQGSEA. This CDR3 reads CSVGYATRLYNEQFF. The CDR3 bases are TGCAGCGTTGGATACGCGACTAGACTTTACAATGAGCAGTTCTTC.